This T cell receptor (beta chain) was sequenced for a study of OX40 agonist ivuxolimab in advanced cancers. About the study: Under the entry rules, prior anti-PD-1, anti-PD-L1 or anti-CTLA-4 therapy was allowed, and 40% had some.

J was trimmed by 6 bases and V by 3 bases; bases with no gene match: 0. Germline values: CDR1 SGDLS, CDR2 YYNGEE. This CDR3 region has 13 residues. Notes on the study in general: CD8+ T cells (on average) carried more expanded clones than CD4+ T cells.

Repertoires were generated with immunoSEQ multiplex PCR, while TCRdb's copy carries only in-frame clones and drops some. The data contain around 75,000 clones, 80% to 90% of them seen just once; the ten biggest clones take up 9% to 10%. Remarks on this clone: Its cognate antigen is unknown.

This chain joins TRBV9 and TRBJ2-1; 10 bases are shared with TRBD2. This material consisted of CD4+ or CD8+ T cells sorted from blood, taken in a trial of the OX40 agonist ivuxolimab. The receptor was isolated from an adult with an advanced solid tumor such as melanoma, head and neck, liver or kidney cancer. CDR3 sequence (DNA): TGTGCCAGCAGCGCTAGCGGGGGCAATGAGCAGTTCTTC. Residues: CASSASGGNEQFF.